A single sample is the source of the 21 T cell receptor beta chains below, sequenced in a study of control samples from healthy donors and cancer patients. Here immunoSEQ multiplex PCR was the method, and the copy in TCRdb shows in-frame clones only, minus some. Altogether fewer than 500,000 clones are present, 75% to 95% being singletons, with the ten largest covering 5% to 8%. What was sequenced was PBMCs. The receptors were gathered from a man aged 35 to 55 with head and neck cancer.

The chain employs TRBV9 and TRBJ2-2; D gene uncertain. The CDR3 is made up of 12 amino acids. V was pared by 4 bases and J by 6 bases, with 7 bases between. The V gene's germline CDR1 is SGDLS and CDR2 YYNGEE. This CDR3 reads CASSPRAGELFF. In DNA form, the CDR3 reads TGTGCCAGCAGCCCCCGGGCCGGGGAGCTGTTTTTT.

The genes are TRBV27 and TRBJ1-2, with 9 positions matching TRBD1. Losses at the gene ends were 5 bases for V and 8 bases for J; bases not matched to a gene: 12. CDR1 and CDR2 from the germline V gene are MNHEY and SMNVEV (reference sequence). The CDR3 sequence is 15 residues long. This CDR3 reads CASSPGWDRDIGYTF. The CDR3, as DNA: TGTGCCAGCAGTCCGGGTTGGGACAGGGATATAGGCTACACCTTC.

The chain has TRBV18 and TRBJ1-2, with TRBD1 identical over 11 bases. The CDR3 length is 15 residues. V was pared by 3 bases and J by 7 bases, with 7 bases of the junction left unmatched. Per the germline V gene, CDR1 is KGHSH and CDR2 is LQKENI. CDR3 sequence (DNA): TGTGCCAGCTCACCGCCTGGACAGGGGGCGGTTGGCTACACCTTC. Protein sequence: CASSPPGQGAVGYTF.

This clone was recorded only once. CDR3 in amino acids: CASSSRTGGFSLQFF. CDR3 nucleotide sequence: TGTGCCAGCAGCTCCCGGACAGGGGGGTTTTCCCTCCAGTTCTTC. The chain uses TRBV5-5 and TRBJ2-1, with 10 bases lining up with TRBD1. The length of the CDR3 is 15 residues. J lost 13 bases, V lost 3 bases, and 13 bases had no gene match. Germline V gives CDR1 SGHKS, CDR2 YYEKEE (reference sequence).

The chain recombines TRBV5-1 with TRBJ1-5; D perhaps matches TRBD1 (5 bases). Germline V gene lookup returns CDR1 SGHRS and CDR2 YFSETQ. The CDR3 covers 15 residues. V lost 4 bases, J lost 0 bases, and 11 bases lay in between. The CDR3 nucleotides read TGCGCCAGCAGCCACGGGACGGATAGCAATCAGCCCCAGCATTTT. This gives the protein CASSHGTDSNQPQHF.

The genes are TRBV27 and TRBJ2-3, with D perhaps TRBD1 (6 bases). Trimming pared 4 bases from V and 7 bases from J, leaving 18 bases between. The length of the CDR3 is 15 residues. Germline CDR1 reads MNHEY; CDR2 reads SMNVEV (reference sequence). This CDR3 is CASSSPPDSLHTQYF. The DNA for the CDR3 is TGTGCCAGCAGTTCCCCACCGGACAGCCTTCATACGCAGTATTTT.

V gene TRBV10-3 combines with J gene TRBJ2-7, with TRBD1 identical over 8 bases. With V trimmed by 2 bases and J by 0 bases, 6 bases remained unmatched. The length of the CDR3 is 16 residues. From germline, CDR1 is ENHRY and CDR2 SYGVKD. The CDR3 nucleotides are TGTGCCATCAGTGAGCCGGACAGGGCAAGCTCCTACGAGCAGTACTTC. Amino acids: CAISEPDRASSYEQYF.

The rearrangement links TRBV7-2 to TRBJ1-3, with D possibly matching TRBD1 (5 bases). The CDR3 consists of 15 residues. Germline-derived CDR1 and CDR2 are SGHTA and FQGNSA. V was clipped by 3 bases and J by 4 bases, with 13 bases between them. This CDR3 is CASSFRVTSGNTIYF. In DNA form, the CDR3 reads TGTGCCAGCAGCTTCAGGGTGACGTCCGGAAACACCATATATTTT.

To note about this clone: At one end the junction does not follow the germline gene, possibly because of a read error. The chain combines TRBV7-3 with TRBJ2-7, with D possibly called TRBD1 or TRBD2 (5 bases each). CDR3 length: 15 residues. Germline assignment: CDR1 SGHTA and CDR2 FQGTGA. The CDR3 DNA is TGTGCCAGCAGCCTAACCAGGGCTAGCCAGGGCGAGCAGTACTTC. This gives the protein CASSLTRASQGEQYF.

This sequence joins TRBV27 and TRBJ2-5, with 9 bases matching TRBD2. The CDR3 is 15 residues long. Losses at the gene ends were 0 bases for V and 3 bases for J; bases not matched to a gene: 2. Germline V lookup: CDR1 MNHEY, CDR2 SMNVEV (reference sequence). The CDR3 nucleotides are TGTGCCAGCAGTTTATCCCGACTAGCGGAAGAGACCCAGTACTTC. Translated, it gives CASSLSRLAEETQYF.

J is TRBJ2-1 and V is TRBV3-1 (or the pseudogene TRBV3-2); D call uncertain. The germline V and J ends were trimmed by 6 bases and 8 bases, with 11 bases remaining between them. CDR3 length equals 12 residues. The germline CDR1 and CDR2 sequences are LGHDT and YNNKEL (reference sequence). The CDR3 reads CASRSPRDEQFF. As DNA, the CDR3 is TGTGCCAGCAGGTCCCCCCGAGATGAGCAGTTCTTC.

This chain uses TRBV30 with TRBJ2-7; D not resolved. CDR1 is GTSNPN and CDR2 is SVGIG in the germline V gene (reference sequence). This CDR3 has 11 amino acids. V lost 4 bases and J 3 bases, leaving 7 bases between the germline ends. The CDR3, as DNA: TGTGCCTGGAAGCTTCTCTACGAGCAGTACTTC. Translated, it gives CAWKLLYEQYF.

CDR3 region: CASSYRTSGLTYEQYF. The CDR3 region has the DNA TGTGCCAGCAGTTACCGGACTAGCGGCTTAACCTACGAGCAGTACTTC. J is TRBJ2-7 and V is TRBV6-5; 10 bases map to TRBD2. This CDR3 comprises 16 residues. V shed 2 bases and J 2 bases; nucleotides not matched to a gene: 6. Germline V CDR1 and CDR2: MNHEY, SVGAGI.

As for this clone: Other DNA variants within this sample encode the same CDR3. The rearrangement uses TRBV10-1 and TRBJ1-1; 7 positions agree with TRBD1. Germline CDR1 is WNHNN and CDR2 is SYGVQD (reference sequence). Trimming removed 2 bases from V and 3 bases from J; junction bases left unmatched: 3. The CDR3 is made up of 14 amino acids. CDR3 DNA: TGCGCCAGCAGTGAGACAGGGGTATACACTGAAGCTTTCTTT. This translates into CASSETGVYTEAFF.

The chain recombines TRBV11-2 with TRBJ2-2, with D hard to call. Germline CDR1 is SGHAT and CDR2 is FQNNGV. The germline V and J ends were trimmed by 1 base and 2 bases, with 8 bases remaining between them. The CDR3 spans 15 residues. This chain's CDR3 is CASSLVSKNTGELFF. CDR3 DNA: TGTGCCAGCAGCTTAGTGTCTAAAAACACCGGGGAGCTGTTTTTT.

This chain uses TRBV28 with TRBJ2-7, with D perhaps TRBD1 (6 bases). CDR1 and CDR2 from the germline V gene are MDHEN and SYDVKM. There are 15 residues in the CDR3. The V end lost 2 bases, the J end lost 1 base, and 12 bases lay between the germline ends. The CDR3: CASSLQQGMSYEQYF. The CDR3, as DNA: TGTGCCAGCAGTTTACAACAGGGCATGTCCTACGAGCAGTACTTC.

V gene TRBV21-1 combines with J gene TRBJ2-2; the table gives TRBD1 as D, unverified against the DNA. TRBV21-1 is designated a pseudogene. The CDR3 length is 15 residues. Written as DNA, the CDR3 is TGTGCCAGCAGCAAAGGACAGGGGATCACCGGGGAGCTGTTTTTT. This codes for CASSKGQGITGELFF.

The rearrangement links TRBV9 to TRBJ1-1, with TRBD1 matching 8 bases. Trimming at V came to 0 bases and at J to 5 bases, leaving 6 bases not matched to a gene. The CDR3 is 15 residues long. Per the germline V gene, CDR1 is SGDLS and CDR2 is YYNGEE. The CDR3 protein is CASSVGGTGFTEAFF. Here the CDR3 DNA reads TGTGCCAGCAGCGTAGGTGGGACAGGCTTTACTGAAGCTTTCTTT. Full variable domain (missing parts from reference TRBV9 and TRBJ1-1): DSGVTQTPKHLITATGQRVTLRCSPRSGDLSVYWYQQSLDQGLQFLIQYYNGEERAKGNILERFSAQQFPDLHSELNLSSLELGDSALYFCASSVGGTGFTEAFFGQGTRLTVV.

The chain links TRBV19 to TRBJ2-3; 9 bases map to TRBD2. Germline assignment: CDR1 LNHDA and CDR2 SQIVND (reference sequence). This CDR3 has 16 amino acids. J gave up 0 bases and V 6 bases, and 7 bases lay outside the gene matches. CDR3 sequence reads: CASSRNSGSSTDTQYF. DNA for the CDR3: TGTGCCAGTAGCCGAAATAGCGGGAGTAGCACAGATACGCAGTATTTT. The variable domain in full, completed from reference TRBV19 and TRBJ2-3, reads DGGITQSPKYLFRKEGQNVTLSCEQNLNHDAMYWYRQDPGQGLRLIYYSQIVNDFQKGDIAEGYSVSREKKESFPLTVTSAQKNPTAFYLCASSRNSGSSTDTQYFGPGTRLTVL.

The genes are TRBV6-6 and TRBJ2-1, with TRBD1 matching 12 bases. Germline V gene data show CDR1 as MNHNY and CDR2 as SVGAGI (reference sequence). The junction had 11 bases not matched to a gene; V was cut back by 5 bases and J by 6 bases. The CDR3 extends over 17 amino acids. CDR3 protein: CASSQRRGQGAGNEQFF. The CDR3 region has the DNA TGTGCCAGCAGTCAACGCCGGGGACAGGGGGCCGGCAATGAGCAGTTCTTC.

The chain is built from TRBV7-2 and TRBJ1-1, with D hard to call. The CDR3 runs to 14 residues. Germline V lookup: CDR1 SGHTA, CDR2 FQGNSA. Trimming shortened V by 3 bases and J by 3 bases, and 11 bases separated the two germline ends. The CDR3 reads CASSFNGYDTEAFF. CDR3 DNA: TGTGCCAGCAGCTTTAATGGGTATGACACTGAAGCTTTCTTT.